Sequencing of this T cell receptor beta chain was carried out in a study of shared clonotypes between healthy human individuals. This clone is a singleton in its sample. Trimming removed 6 bases from V and 6 bases from J, with 17 bases in between. CDR1 SGHAT and CDR2 FQDESV come from the germline V gene (reference sequence). The CDR3 length is 14 residues. Measured with immunoSEQ multiplex PCR; TCRdb has only the in-frame clones, and not every one. Of about 2.4 million clones in the sample, under 95% were seen once. The chain combines TRBV11-1 with TRBJ1-2; D is possibly TRBD1 (6 bases). This clonotype originated in a man between 18 and 29 years old in good health. Some clones in this sample may be carry-over from other donors' samples. The source material was naive CD4+ T cells from PBMCs. The subset: CD45RA+ positively selected. In nucleotides, the CDR3 is TGTGCCAGCAGTTTACGAGGACAGATCGATGGCTACACCTTC. Amino acid sequence: CASSLRGQIDGYTF.